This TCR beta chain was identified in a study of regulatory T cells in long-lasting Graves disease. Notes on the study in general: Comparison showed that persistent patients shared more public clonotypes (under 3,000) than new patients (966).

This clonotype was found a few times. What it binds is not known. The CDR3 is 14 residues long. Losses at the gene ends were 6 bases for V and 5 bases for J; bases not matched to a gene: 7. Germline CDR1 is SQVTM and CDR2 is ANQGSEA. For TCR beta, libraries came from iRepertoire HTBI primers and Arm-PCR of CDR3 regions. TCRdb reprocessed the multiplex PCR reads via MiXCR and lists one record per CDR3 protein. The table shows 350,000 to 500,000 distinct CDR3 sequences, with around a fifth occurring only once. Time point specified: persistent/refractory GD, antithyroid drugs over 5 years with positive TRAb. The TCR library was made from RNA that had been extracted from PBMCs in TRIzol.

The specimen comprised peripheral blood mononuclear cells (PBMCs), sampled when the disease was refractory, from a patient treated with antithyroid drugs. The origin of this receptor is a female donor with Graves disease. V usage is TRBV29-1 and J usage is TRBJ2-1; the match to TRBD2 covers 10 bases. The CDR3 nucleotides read TGCAGCGTACCTACTAGCGGGACTCACAATGAGCAGTTCTTC. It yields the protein CSVPTSGTHNEQFF.